This TCR beta chain originates from a study of T cell repertoires in cytomegalovirus infection. Looking at the study overall: CMV infection together with matching HLA type was indicated by public TCR beta signatures. General study results and limits: Adding up the frequency of public TCR beta families identified people who carried CMV plus the relevant HLA. The study found HLA-C-restricted CMV-specific TCR beta clonotypes dominating the ex vivo response.

This clonotype was picked up a small number of times. Its specificity is unknown. A single record per CDR3 protein comes from TCRdb applying MiXCR to the reads. The sample includes around 530,000 distinct CDR3 sequences, about a quarter seen only once; the top ten take roughly an eighth. This sequence originates from a human donor in good health (CMV status not recorded). Some clones in this sample may be carry-over from other donors' samples. The sample comprised PBMCs.

The CDR3 bases are TGCAGTGCTAGTGGCGGGAGGTGGACAGATACGCAGTATTTT. Translating gives CSASGGRWTDTQYF. The rearrangement links TRBV20-1 to TRBJ2-3; 8 bases are a match to TRBD2. J gave up 3 bases and V 3 bases, and 5 bases lay outside the gene matches. The CDR3 loop spans 14 amino acids. Germline V lookup: CDR1 DFQATT, CDR2 SNEGSKA (reference sequence).